Below are 24 T cell receptor beta chains sequenced from a single sample in a study of blood T cell repertoires in COVID-19. Measured with immunoSEQ multiplex PCR; TCRdb has only the in-frame clones, and not every one. The table lists approximately 250,000 clones, roughly 85% of them singletons. The specimen sequenced was peripheral blood. These receptors all stem from a man in his fifties with COVID-19, enrolled during active disease.

This chain uses TRBV19 with TRBJ2-5; the match to TRBD2 covers 16 bases. Losses at the gene ends were 8 bases for V and 3 bases for J; bases not matched to a gene: 0. The CDR3 consists of 14 residues. Looked up from germline, CDR1 is LNHDA and CDR2 is SQIVND (reference sequence). The CDR3 reads CASGTSGGEETQYF. As DNA, the CDR3 is TGTGCCAGTGGGACTAGCGGGGGGGAAGAGACCCAGTACTTC.

The gene calls are TRBV2 and TRBJ1-2, with D possibly matching TRBD1 (5 bases). Trimming shortened V by 6 bases and J by 2 bases, and 13 bases separated the two germline ends. This CDR3 has 14 amino acids. Germline V gives CDR1 SNHLY, CDR2 FYNNEI. As DNA, the CDR3 is TGTGCCAGCAGGCACGAGACAGAGAACTATGGCTACACCTTC. Protein product: CASRHETENYGYTF.

The chain has TRBV2 and TRBJ2-5, with D maybe TRBD1 (6 bases). With 5 bases removed from V and 3 bases from J, the gap between germline ends came to 10 bases. This CDR3 has 13 residues. CDR1 SNHLY and CDR2 FYNNEI come from the germline V gene. The CDR3 bases are TGTGCCAGCAGTTCCGGGACAAAAGAGACCCAGTACTTC. This gives the protein CASSSGTKETQYF.

The chain has TRBV18 and TRBJ2-5; 9 bases align to TRBD2. Trimming took 6 bases from V and 4 from J; bases not matched to a gene: 3. The CDR3 length is 13 residues. Germline V gene lookup returns CDR1 KGHSH and CDR2 LQKENI. The CDR3, as DNA: TGTGCCAGCTCGCCGACTAGCGGAGAGACCCAGTACTTC. This encodes CASSPTSGETQYF. The complete variable domain, with remaining parts taken from reference TRBV18 and TRBJ2-5, reads NAGVMQNPRHLVRRRGQEARLRCSPMKGHSHVYWYRQLPEEGLKFMVYLQKENIIDESGMPKERFSAEFPKEGPSILRIQQVVRGDSAAYFCASSPTSGETQYFGPGTRLLVL.

CDR3 protein: CASTRGVRAINEKLFF. The CDR3 DNA follows: TGTGCCAGTACCAGGGGAGTACGGGCGATCAATGAAAAACTGTTTTTT. The chain has TRBV19 and TRBJ1-4; TRBD1 is a possible D gene (6 bases). Germline loops: CDR1 LNHDA, CDR2 SQIVND (reference sequence). This CDR3 is 16 amino acids long. V lost 7 bases and J lost 5, with 20 bases in between.

This clone was seen a handful of times. This chain uses TRBV4-1 with TRBJ2-2; D is ambiguous. The length of the CDR3 is 15 residues. Trimming took 7 bases from V and 2 from J, leaving 14 bases between them. Germline lookup yields CDR1 MGHRA and CDR2 YSYEKL. This CDR3 reads CASTKERPNTGELFF. The DNA of the CDR3 is TGCGCCAGCACCAAGGAGAGACCTAACACCGGGGAGCTGTTTTTT.

This sequence joins TRBV6-5 and TRBJ1-1, with a weak D call TRBD1 (5 bases). V was clipped by 0 bases and J by 3 bases, with 14 bases between them. Germline loops: CDR1 MNHEY, CDR2 SVGAGI. This CDR3 is built from 16 residues. The CDR3 spells CASSYSSTGGDTEAFF. CDR3 in DNA: TGTGCCAGCAGTTACTCGAGTACGGGGGGTGACACTGAAGCTTTCTTT.

J is TRBJ2-2 and V is TRBV7-7; 8 bases map to TRBD1. The CDR3 totals 15 residues. The germline V gene has CDR1 SSHAT and CDR2 FNYEAQ (reference sequence). The CDR3 is CASGRGLGNTGELFF. In DNA form, the CDR3 reads TGTGCTAGCGGCAGGGGGCTTGGAAACACCGGGGAGCTGTTTTTT.

This chain links TRBV10-3 with TRBJ2-5, with D possibly matching TRBD1 (6 bases). The V end lost 1 base, the J end lost 1 base, and 10 bases lay between the germline ends. The germline V gene encodes CDR1 ENHRY and CDR2 SYGVKD. This CDR3 has 15 amino acids. In DNA, the CDR3 is TGTGCCATCAGTGAGTTGGGGGCCGTCCAAGAGACCCAGTACTTC. It encodes CAISELGAVQETQYF.

This chain uses TRBV11-2 with TRBJ2-3; D perhaps matches TRBD1 (6 bases). Trimming left V 2 bases short and J 0 bases short, with 12 bases between. This CDR3 has 16 amino acids. CDR1 SGHAT and CDR2 FQNNGV come from the germline V gene. CDR3 sequence (DNA): TGTGCCAGCAGCTTAATGGACAGTGCTAGCACAGATACGCAGTATTTT. Translating gives CASSLMDSASTDTQYF.

This clone was seen more than once but under ten times. The V and J genes are TRBV4-3 and TRBJ2-7; 7 nucleotides agree with TRBD1. V gave up 4 bases and J gave up 0 bases; unmatched junction bases: 6. CDR1 and CDR2 (germline): LGHNA, YSLEER. This CDR3 is 15 amino acids long. The CDR3 DNA sequence: TGCGCCAGCAGCCTCGGACAGGCCGACTCCTACGAGCAGTACTTC. Protein product: CASSLGQADSYEQYF.

The rearrangement uses TRBV5-1 and TRBJ2-1; TRBD1 is a possible D gene (5 bases). Trimming took off 3 bases at V and 8 bases at J, with 12 bases between the two ends. The CDR3 length is 13 residues. Germline assignment: CDR1 SGHRS and CDR2 YFSETQ. The CDR3 nucleotides are TGCGCCAGCAGCTACAGGCCGCAGGATGAGCAGTTCTTC. It encodes CASSYRPQDEQFF.

The chain has TRBV18 and TRBJ2-1, with 9 positions matching TRBD2. Unmatched junction bases numbered 7, after V lost 4 bases and J lost 0 bases. Germline values: CDR1 KGHSH, CDR2 LQKENI. This CDR3 region has 17 residues. The CDR3 is CASSRTNSGSSYNEQFF. DNA of the CDR3: TGTGCCAGCTCACGGACAAATAGCGGGAGCTCCTACAATGAGCAGTTCTTC. Looking up the rest from reference TRBV18 and TRBJ2-1 gives the full variable domain: NAGVMQNPRHLVRRRGQEARLRCSPMKGHSHVYWYRQLPEEGLKFMVYLQKENIIDESGMPKERFSAEFPKEGPSILRIQQVVRGDSAAYFCASSRTNSGSSYNEQFFGPGTRLTVL.

This clone has a handful of counts. CDR3 amino acids: CASSQDTSGGLRSYEQYF. The CDR3 DNA sequence: TGCGCCAGCAGCCAAGATACTAGCGGGGGGCTCCGCTCCTACGAGCAGTACTTC. J is TRBJ2-7 and V is TRBV4-1, with TRBD2 matching over 12 bases. This CDR3 region has 18 residues. Losses at the gene ends were 0 bases for V and 0 bases for J; bases not matched to a gene: 6. Per the germline V gene, CDR1 is MGHRA and CDR2 is YSYEKL.

J is TRBJ2-1 and V is TRBV5-1; 11 nucleotides match TRBD2. Germline values: CDR1 SGHRS, CDR2 YFSETQ. The CDR3 runs 15 residues. Germline trimming cut 0 bases from V and 6 bases from J; bases unmatched to any gene: 2. The CDR3 nucleotides are TGCGCCAGCAGCTTGGCTAGCGGGGGGCCCAATGAGCAGTTCTTC. It codes for CASSLASGGPNEQFF.

The rearrangement uses TRBV27 and TRBJ2-7; 7 bases map to TRBD1. CDR3 length: 15 residues. The V gene's germline CDR1 is MNHEY and CDR2 SMNVEV (reference sequence). The V segment lost 5 bases and the J segment 2 bases; nucleotides outside the gene matches: 9. CDR3 region: CASSIRQGNPYEQYF. CDR3 sequence (DNA): TGTGCCAGCAGTATCCGACAGGGTAACCCCTACGAGCAGTACTTC.

The chain links TRBV6-5 to TRBJ1-2; TRBD1 matches at 7 bases. This CDR3 has 16 residues. Germline CDR1 MNHEY, CDR2 SVGAGI. After removal of 2 bases from V and 1 base from J, the junction contained 7 bases not matched to a gene. CDR3 residues: CASSYPDRVDNYGYTF. The DNA of the CDR3 is TGTGCCAGCAGTTACCCTGACAGGGTCGATAACTATGGCTACACCTTC.

The chain employs TRBV7-9 and TRBJ2-5; 9 positions match TRBD1. Germline V gene lookup returns CDR1 SEHNR and CDR2 FQNEAQ (reference sequence). The V segment lost 5 bases and the J segment 5 bases; nucleotides outside the gene matches: 9. The CDR3 sequence is 15 residues long. The CDR3 DNA sequence: TGTGCCAGCAGCCGAAACACAGGGGGCGGGGAGACCCAGTACTTC. Translated: CASSRNTGGGETQYF. The variable domain in full, with the rest retrieved from reference TRBV7-9 and TRBJ2-5, is DTGVSQNPRHKITKRGQNVTFRCDPISEHNRLYWYRQTLGQGPEFLTYFQNEAQLEKSRLLSDRFSAERPKGSFSTLEIQRTEQGDSAMYLCASSRNTGGGETQYFGPGTRLLVL.

V gene TRBV5-1 combines with J gene TRBJ2-5; the D is unclear. Germline CDR1 reads SGHRS; CDR2 reads YFSETQ. The CDR3 loop spans 13 amino acids. Trimming left V 3 bases short and J 4 bases short, with 10 bases between. The DNA for the CDR3 is TGCGCCAGCAGCTCCCAGGTGGGAGAGACCCAGTACTTC. As protein: CASSSQVGETQYF. The variable domain in full, with the rest retrieved from reference TRBV5-1 and TRBJ2-5, is KAGVTQTPRYLIKTRGQQVTLSCSPISGHRSVSWYQQTPGQGLQFLFEYFSETQRNKGNFPGRFSGRQFSNSRSEMNVSTLELGDSALYLCASSSQVGETQYFGPGTRLLVL.

The J gene is TRBJ1-1, the V gene TRBV29-1; TRBD1 matches 10 bases. The V and J ends lost 3 bases and 0 bases, in that order; junction bases with no gene match: 7. The CDR3 is 16 residues long. Germline V gene data show CDR1 as SQVTM and CDR2 as ANQGSEA. CDR3 coding DNA: TGCAGCGTTGATTCCCGGGACAGGGGCCTGAACACTGAAGCTTTCTTT. This translates into CSVDSRDRGLNTEAFF. Full variable domain (outside the CDR3, taken from reference TRBV29-1 and TRBJ1-1): SAVISQKPSRDICQRGTSLTIQCQVDSQVTMMFWYRQQPGQSLTLIATANQGSEATYESGFVIDKFPISRPNLTFSTLTVSNMSPEDSSIYLCSVDSRDRGLNTEAFFGQGTRLTVV.

V is TRBV20-1 and J is TRBJ1-2; D uncertain. V dropped 3 bases and J dropped 7 bases, with 18 bases sitting between them. This CDR3 is built from 14 residues. The germline V gene has CDR1 DFQATT and CDR2 SNEGSKA (reference sequence). CDR3 bases: TGCAGTGCTAGTCCCATCTCTCGAGGCTCTGGCTACACCTTC. Amino acids: CSASPISRGSGYTF.

The V gene is TRBV28, the J gene TRBJ2-3, with 10 bases aligning to TRBD1. V dropped 2 bases and J dropped 8; count of bases not matched to a gene: 13. Germline assignment: CDR1 MDHEN and CDR2 SYDVKM. This CDR3 contains 17 residues. The CDR3 loop is CASSLKGLGQGKGTQYF. The CDR3 nucleotides are TGTGCCAGCAGTTTAAAGGGCCTGGGACAGGGGAAAGGTACGCAGTATTTT. The whole variable domain, filled in from reference TRBV28 and TRBJ2-3, reads DVKVTQSSRYLVKRTGEKVFLECVQDMDHENMFWYRQDPGLGLRLIYFSYDVKMKEKGDIPEGYSVSREKKERFSLILESASTNQTSMYLCASSLKGLGQGKGTQYFGPGTRLTVL.

The chain employs TRBV24-1 and TRBJ1-5; TRBD1 is a possible D gene (6 bases). The CDR3 covers 12 residues. The V gene lost 6 bases and the J gene lost 6 bases, with 8 bases spanning the gap. Germline V CDR1 and CDR2: KGHDR, SFDVKD. The CDR3 region is CATSSGVQPQHF. The CDR3 DNA sequence: TGTGCCACCAGTTCAGGGGTTCAGCCCCAGCATTTT.

The rearrangement links TRBV7-2 to TRBJ1-1, with 7 bases fitting TRBD1. CDR1 is SGHTA, CDR2 FQGNSA, per germline. V lost 5 bases and J lost 3; bases outside the gene matches: 3. The CDR3 consists of 13 residues. The CDR3 bases are TGTGCCAGCAGCGTCCAGGGGGACACTGAAGCTTTCTTT. This encodes CASSVQGDTEAFF.